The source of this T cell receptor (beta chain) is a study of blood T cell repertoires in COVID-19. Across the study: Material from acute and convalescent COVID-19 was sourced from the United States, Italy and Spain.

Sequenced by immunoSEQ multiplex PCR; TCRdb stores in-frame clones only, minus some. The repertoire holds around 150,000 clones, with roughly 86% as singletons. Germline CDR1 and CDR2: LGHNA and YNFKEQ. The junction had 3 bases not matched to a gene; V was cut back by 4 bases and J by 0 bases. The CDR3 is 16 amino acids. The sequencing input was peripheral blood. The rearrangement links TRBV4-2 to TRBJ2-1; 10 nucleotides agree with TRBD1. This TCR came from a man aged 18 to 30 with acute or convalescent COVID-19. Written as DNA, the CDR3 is TGTGCCAGCAGCCCATGGACAGGGGGCTCCTACAATGAGCAGTTCTTC. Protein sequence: CASSPWTGGSYNEQFF.